This T cell receptor (beta chain) stems from a study of CD8+CD57+ T cells in acquired aplastic anemia. The use of genomic DNA as template underpinned the TCR beta VDJ and CDR3 profiling. TCRdb fed the reads into MiXCR, producing one record per CDR3 protein. This repertoire shows about 130,000 distinct CDR3 sequences, about 48% found once; its top ten account for 2% to 3%. Germline V gene data show CDR1 as MNHNS and CDR2 as SASEGT. The CDR3 contains 17 residues. The V and J ends lost 7 bases and 2 bases respectively, with 18 bases between them. This clonotype has at least ten counts. This clonotype was obtained from a human donor in good health, serving as a control. The sequencing input was sorted CD4+, CD8+, or CD8+CD57+ T cells (not recorded which) from PBMCs. J is TRBJ2-6 and V is TRBV6-1, with a weak D call TRBD1 (6 bases). CDR3 region: CASIKQGTRTGANVLTF. DNA for the CDR3: TGTGCCAGCATCAAACAGGGTACCCGTACTGGGGCCAACGTCCTGACTTTC.